What follows are 3 T cell receptor beta chains derived from one specimen sequenced in a study of T cell changes during pregnancy in multiple sclerosis (dated by TCRdb to the late 2010s). Receptors were amplified or captured by the immunoSEQ multiplex PCR assay. TCRdb took this table from immuneACCESS and kept in-frame rearrangements with V and J called. Such tables lack part of the clones; where checked against another copy, unresolved V genes explain under half of the gap, and the rest is unexplained. Counted in this sample were roughly 110,000 clones; around 92% of them appeared once. Approximately 1.6% of the sample comes from the top ten. Sequencing used peripheral blood, obtained after pregnancy. These receptors all come from a female donor with multiple sclerosis, enrolled in a pregnancy study.

The sample holds a few counts of this clone. This rearrangement joins TRBV19 to TRBJ1-1; D perhaps matches TRBD1 (6 bases). CDR1 is LNHDA and CDR2 is SQIVND in the germline V gene (reference sequence). V was shortened by 5 bases and J by 0 bases, with 10 bases between the two germline ends. This CDR3 contains 14 residues. The CDR3 loop reads CASSYGQMNTEAFF. As DNA, the CDR3 is TGTGCCAGTAGTTACGGACAGATGAACACTGAAGCTTTCTTT.

This sequence joins TRBV5-6 and TRBJ1-2, with D maybe TRBD1 (6 bases). The CDR3 is 15 residues long. Trimming stripped 0 bases from V and 7 bases from J, with 16 bases between. The germline gives CDR1 SGHDT, CDR2 YYEEEE. CDR3 region: CASSLAGGAGGGYTF. The CDR3 nucleotides read TGTGCCAGCAGCTTGGCCGGGGGGGCAGGTGGTGGCTACACCTTC.

This chain links TRBV5-4 with TRBJ1-3, with 9 bases matching TRBD1. Germline V gene data show CDR1 as SGHNT and CDR2 as YYREEE (reference sequence). Trimming at V came to 5 bases and at J to 1 base, leaving 13 bases not matched to a gene. The CDR3 runs 18 residues. The CDR3 DNA is TGTGCCAGCAGTCCAGGCGAAGGACAGGGGTCTTCTGGAAACACCATATATTTT. This encodes CASSPGEGQGSSGNTIYF.